This T cell receptor beta chain was recovered during a study of CD8+ T cells in alopecia areata. Study context: Scoring of severity for treated patients was based on percentage of affected scalp area.

Following extraction, RNA underwent reverse transcription to cDNA, which served as the sequencing template. Sequencing was performed with immunoSEQ multiplex PCR; in TCRdb, only in-frame clones are kept and a portion is missing. The sample holds more than 200,000 clones, more than 55% seen once. General study results and limits: Researchers reported that TCR sharing among patients proved less clear than in mice, possibly HLA-linked. The presence of one nonresponder keeps the tie between baseline CD8+ expansion and response uncertain.

Turning to this clone: The antigen is unknown.

The V end was cut by 0 bases, the J end by 7 bases, with 18 bases between. The CDR3 covers 16 residues. Germline lookup yields CDR1 SGHDN and CDR2 FVKESK. Treatment meaning: oral pan-JAK inhibitor, 5-10 mg twice daily. The TCR sequence derives from a human donor with alopecia areata. The material was CD4+ T cells sorted from blood, obtained between weeks 43 and 45, from a patient treated with tofacitinib. The V call is TRBV14, the J call TRBJ1-2; D is uncertain. As DNA, the CDR3 is TGTGCCAGCAGCCAAGATCTTGTTTCCCGAGGACGTGGCTACACCTTC. It translates to CASSQDLVSRGRGYTF.